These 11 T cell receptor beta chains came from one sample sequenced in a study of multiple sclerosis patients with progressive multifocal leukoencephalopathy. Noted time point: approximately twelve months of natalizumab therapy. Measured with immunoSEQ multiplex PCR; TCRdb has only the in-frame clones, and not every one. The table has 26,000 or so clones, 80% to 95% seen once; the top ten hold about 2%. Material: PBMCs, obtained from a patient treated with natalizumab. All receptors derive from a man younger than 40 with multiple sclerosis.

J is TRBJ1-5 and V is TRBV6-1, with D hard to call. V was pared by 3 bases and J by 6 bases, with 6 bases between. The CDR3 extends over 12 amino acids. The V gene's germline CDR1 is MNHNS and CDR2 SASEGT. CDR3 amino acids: CASSDPPQPQHF. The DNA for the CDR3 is TGTGCCAGCAGTGACCCCCCTCAGCCCCAGCATTTT.

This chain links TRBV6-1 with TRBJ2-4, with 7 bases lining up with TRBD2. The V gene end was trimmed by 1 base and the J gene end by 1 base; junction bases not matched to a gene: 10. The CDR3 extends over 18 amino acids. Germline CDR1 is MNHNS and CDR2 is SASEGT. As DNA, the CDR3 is TGTGCCAGCAGTGAAGAAGGGTTGCGGGGGTTGGCCAAAAACATTCAGTACTTC. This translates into CASSEEGLRGLAKNIQYF.

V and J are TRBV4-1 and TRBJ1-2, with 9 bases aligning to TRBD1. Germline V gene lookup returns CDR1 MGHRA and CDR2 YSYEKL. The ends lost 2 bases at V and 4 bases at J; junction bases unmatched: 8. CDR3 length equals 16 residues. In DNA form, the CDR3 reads TGCGCCAGCAGCCAACCTAGACAGGGGGTTGGCTATGGCTACACCTTC. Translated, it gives CASSQPRQGVGYGYTF.

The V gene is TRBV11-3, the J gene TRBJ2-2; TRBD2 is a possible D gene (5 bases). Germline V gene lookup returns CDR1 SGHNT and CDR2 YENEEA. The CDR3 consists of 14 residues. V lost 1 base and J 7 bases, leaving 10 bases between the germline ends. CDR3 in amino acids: CASSLGTRGGELFF. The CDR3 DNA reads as TGTGCCAGCAGCTTAGGCACTAGAGGCGGGGAGCTGTTTTTT. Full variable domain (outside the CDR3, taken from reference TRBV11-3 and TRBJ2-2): EAGVVQSPRYKIIEKKQPVAFWCNPISGHNTLYWYLQNLGQGPELLIRYENEEAVDDSQLPKDRFSAERLKGVDSTLKIQPAELGDSAVYLCASSLGTRGGELFFGEGSRLTVL.

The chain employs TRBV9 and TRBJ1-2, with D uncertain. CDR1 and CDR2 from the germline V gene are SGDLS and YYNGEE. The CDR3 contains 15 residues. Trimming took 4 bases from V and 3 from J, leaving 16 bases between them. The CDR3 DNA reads TGTGCCAGCAGCCCTTTATTAGCGGCCCACTATGGCTACACCTTC. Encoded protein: CASSPLLAAHYGYTF. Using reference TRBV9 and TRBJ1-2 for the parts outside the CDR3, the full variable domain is DSGVTQTPKHLITATGQRVTLRCSPRSGDLSVYWYQQSLDQGLQFLIQYYNGEERAKGNILERFSAQQFPDLHSELNLSSLELGDSALYFCASSPLLAAHYGYTFGSGTRLTVV.

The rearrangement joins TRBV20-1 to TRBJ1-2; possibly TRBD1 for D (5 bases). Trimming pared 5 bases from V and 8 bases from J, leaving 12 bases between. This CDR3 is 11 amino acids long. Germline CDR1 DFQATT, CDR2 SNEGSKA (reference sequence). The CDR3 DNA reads TGCAGTGCTGAGGGGACGGAAGGCTACACCTTC. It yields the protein CSAEGTEGYTF.

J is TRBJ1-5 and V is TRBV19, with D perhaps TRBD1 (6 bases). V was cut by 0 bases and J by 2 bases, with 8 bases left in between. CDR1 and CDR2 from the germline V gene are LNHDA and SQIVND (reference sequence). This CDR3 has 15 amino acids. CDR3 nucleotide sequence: TGTGCCAGTAGTATAGACGGGGGCGGCAATCAGCCCCAGCATTTT. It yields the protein CASSIDGGGNQPQHF. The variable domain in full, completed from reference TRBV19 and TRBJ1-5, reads DGGITQSPKYLFRKEGQNVTLSCEQNLNHDAMYWYRQDPGQGLRLIYYSQIVNDFQKGDIAEGYSVSREKKESFPLTVTSAQKNPTAFYLCASSIDGGGNQPQHFGDGTRLSIL.

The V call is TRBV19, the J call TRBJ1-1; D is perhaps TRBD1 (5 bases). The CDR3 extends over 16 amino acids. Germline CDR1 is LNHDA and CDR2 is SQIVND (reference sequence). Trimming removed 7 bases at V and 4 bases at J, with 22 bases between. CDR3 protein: CASIPISGPGGTEAFF. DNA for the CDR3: TGTGCCAGTATTCCTATTAGCGGACCGGGGGGCACTGAAGCTTTCTTT.

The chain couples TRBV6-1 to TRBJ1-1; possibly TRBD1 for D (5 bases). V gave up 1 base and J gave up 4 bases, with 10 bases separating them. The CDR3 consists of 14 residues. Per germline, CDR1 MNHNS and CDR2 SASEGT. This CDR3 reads CASSEEGRGTEAFF. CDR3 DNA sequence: TGTGCCAGCAGTGAAGAGGGGCGAGGCACTGAAGCTTTCTTT.

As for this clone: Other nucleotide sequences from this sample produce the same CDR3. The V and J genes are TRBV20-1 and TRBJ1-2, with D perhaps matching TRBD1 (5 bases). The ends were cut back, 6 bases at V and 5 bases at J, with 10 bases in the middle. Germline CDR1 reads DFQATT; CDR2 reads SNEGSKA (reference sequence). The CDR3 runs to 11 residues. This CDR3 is CSASGGYGYTF. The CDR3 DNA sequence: TGCAGTGCCAGCGGGGGATATGGCTACACCTTC.

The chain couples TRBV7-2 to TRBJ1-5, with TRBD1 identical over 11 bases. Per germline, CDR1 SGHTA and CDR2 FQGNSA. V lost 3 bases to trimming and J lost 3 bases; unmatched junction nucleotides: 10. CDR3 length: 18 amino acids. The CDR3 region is CASSFRTGGDLNNQPQHF. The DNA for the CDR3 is TGTGCCAGCAGCTTCCGGACAGGGGGCGATTTGAACAATCAGCCCCAGCATTTT.